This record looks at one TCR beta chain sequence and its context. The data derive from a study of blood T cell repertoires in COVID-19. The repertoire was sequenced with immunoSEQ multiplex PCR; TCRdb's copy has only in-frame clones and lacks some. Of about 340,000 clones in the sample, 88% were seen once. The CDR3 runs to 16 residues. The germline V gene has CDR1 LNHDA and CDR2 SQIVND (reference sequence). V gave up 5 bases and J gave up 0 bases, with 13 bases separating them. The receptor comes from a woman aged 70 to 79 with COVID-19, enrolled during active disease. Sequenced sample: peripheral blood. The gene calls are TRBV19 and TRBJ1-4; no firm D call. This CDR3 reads CASSSFGRPTNEKLFF. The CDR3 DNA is TGTGCCAGTAGTTCCTTCGGCAGGCCAACTAATGAAAAACTGTTTTTT.